The 15 T cell receptor beta chains in this list originate from one sample, sequenced in a study of technical replicates of blood from several donors. Assay used: immunoSEQ multiplex PCR; TCRdb lists only in-frame clones, some missing. The sample shows fewer than 70,000 clones, about 86% of them seen only once. Sequences were obtained from PBMCs. These receptors came from a human donor in good health. Some clones in this sample may be carry-over from other donors' samples.

This chain joins TRBV7-3 and TRBJ2-7; 8 nucleotides match TRBD2. Germline V gene lookup returns CDR1 SGHTA and CDR2 FQGTGA. The CDR3 loop spans 13 amino acids. V shed 11 bases, J shed 1 base, and the junction held 7 bases outside the gene matches. CDR3 protein: CACISGTSYEQYF. CDR3 bases: TGTGCCTGTATTAGCGGGACATCCTACGAGCAGTACTTC.

The V call is TRBV6-5, the J call TRBJ1-5; perhaps TRBD1 as D (6 bases). V gave up 6 bases and J gave up 6 bases, with 15 bases separating them. Germline V lookup: CDR1 MNHEY, CDR2 SVGAGI. This CDR3 is built from 14 residues. The CDR3 DNA reads as TGTGCCAGCAGCTACAGTAGGGGGAGTCAGCCCCAGCATTTT. Protein product: CASSYSRGSQPQHF.

This chain links TRBV7-2 with TRBJ1-2; tentative D call: TRBD1 (6 bases). Germline V gene lookup returns CDR1 SGHTA and CDR2 FQGNSA. V gave up 4 bases and J gave up 7 bases, with 16 bases separating them. There are 14 residues in the CDR3. CDR3: CASSSQGLAGGYTF. The CDR3, as DNA: TGTGCCAGCAGCTCTCAGGGGCTGGCTGGTGGCTACACCTTC. Drawing the rest from reference TRBV7-2 and TRBJ1-2, the complete variable domain is GAGVSQSPSNKVTEKGKDVELRCDPISGHTALYWYRQSLGQGLEFLIYFQGNSAPDKSGLPSDRFSAERTGGSVSTLTIQRTQQEDSAVYLCASSSQGLAGGYTFGSGTRLTVV.

The J gene is TRBJ1-3, the V gene TRBV6-5; a possible D gene is TRBD1 (5 bases). The germline V and J ends were trimmed by 2 bases and 0 bases, with 11 bases remaining between them. The CDR3 extends over 16 amino acids. Germline V gene data show CDR1 as MNHEY and CDR2 as SVGAGI. The CDR3 loop reads CASSYATGLSGNTIYF. CDR3 bases: TGTGCCAGCAGTTACGCCACAGGCCTCTCTGGAAACACCATATATTTT.

This clone was seen a single time. The chain uses TRBV4-2 and TRBJ2-6; 8 bases fit TRBD2. In germline, CDR1 is LGHNA, CDR2 YNFKEQ. There are 19 residues in the CDR3. The ends lost 3 bases at V and 3 bases at J; junction bases unmatched: 13. The CDR3 nucleotides read TGTGCCAGCAGCCAGGAAGCTAGGACGGGAGGGCGTGGGGCCAACGTCCTGACTTTC. It codes for CASSQEARTGGRGANVLTF.

This clone was recorded only once. The chain combines TRBV11-3 with TRBJ2-7; no clear D gene. The ends were cut back, 0 bases at V and 2 bases at J, with 5 bases in the middle. This CDR3 has 13 residues. The germline V gene encodes CDR1 SGHNT and CDR2 YENEEA. DNA for the CDR3: TGTGCCAGCAGCTTAGAGGCGGCCTACGAGCAGTACTTC. Translating it yields CASSLEAAYEQYF. Together with reference TRBV11-3 and TRBJ2-7, the CDR3 gives the full variable domain: EAGVVQSPRYKIIEKKQPVAFWCNPISGHNTLYWYLQNLGQGPELLIRYENEEAVDDSQLPKDRFSAERLKGVDSTLKIQPAELGDSAVYLCASSLEAAYEQYFGPGTRLTVT.

CDR3 coding DNA: TGTGCCAGCAGTCAACAGGGGTTCGAACAGCCCCAGCATTTT. It codes for CASSQQGFEQPQHF. The chain carries TRBV6-6 and TRBJ1-5; the match to TRBD1 covers 7 bases. With V trimmed by 5 bases and J by 7 bases, 8 bases remained unmatched. Germline loops: CDR1 MNHNY, CDR2 SVGAGI (reference sequence). The CDR3 totals 14 residues.

CDR3 coding DNA: TGCGCCAGCAGCCAAGTGGATCTAGCGGTCTCCTACGAGCAGTACTTC. Translated: CASSQVDLAVSYEQYF. V and J are TRBV4-1 and TRBJ2-7; 7 nucleotides align to TRBD2. CDR3 length: 16 amino acids. CDR1 and CDR2 from the germline V gene are MGHRA and YSYEKL. V gave up 1 base and J gave up 0 bases; unmatched junction bases: 6.

The chain is built from TRBV18 and TRBJ1-4, with TRBD1 matching 8 bases. V shed 5 bases, J shed 0 bases, and the junction held 11 bases outside the gene matches. This CDR3 comprises 18 residues. The V gene's germline CDR1 is KGHSH and CDR2 LQKENI. The CDR3 is CASSEQSGTGATNEKLFF. The CDR3 bases are TGTGCCAGCTCAGAACAATCCGGGACAGGAGCAACTAATGAAAAACTGTTTTTT.

This chain uses TRBV21-1 with TRBJ1-4. TRBV21-1 is labeled a pseudogene. The CDR3 has 12 amino acids. CDR3 DNA sequence: TGTGCCAGCAGCAGTACGGGTGAAAAACTGTTTTTT. This codes for CASSSTGEKLFF.

CDR3 region: CASSPQVSGGRTYNSPLHF. CDR3 nucleotides: TGTGCCAGCTCACCACAGGTATCAGGGGGCCGAACTTATAATTCACCCCTCCACTTT. The rearrangement links TRBV18 to TRBJ1-6, with 8 bases matching TRBD1. The V gene's germline CDR1 is KGHSH and CDR2 LQKENI. This CDR3 spans 19 amino acids. Unmatched junction bases numbered 12, after V lost 1 base and J lost 4 bases.

This chain joins TRBV7-3 and TRBJ2-5; TRBD2 matches at 15 bases. V shed 6 bases and J 7 bases; nucleotides not matched to a gene: 15. This CDR3 spans 18 amino acids. Germline values: CDR1 SGHTA, CDR2 FQGTGA. The CDR3: CASRPGTSGGSAGGTQYF. The DNA for the CDR3 is TGTGCCAGCAGACCTGGGACTAGCGGGGGGTCCGCCGGGGGGACCCAGTACTTC. Full variable domain (outside the CDR3, taken from reference TRBV7-3 and TRBJ2-5): GAGVSQTPSNKVTEKGKYVELRCDPISGHTALYWYRQSLGQGPEFLIYFQGTGAADDSGLPNDRFFAVRPEGSVSTLKIQRTERGDSAVYLCASRPGTSGGSAGGTQYFGPGTRLLVL.

This chain uses TRBV10-3 with TRBJ1-3; D unclear. This CDR3 comprises 14 residues. V lost 8 bases and J 0 bases, leaving 11 bases between the germline ends. Germline CDR1 and CDR2: ENHRY and SYGVKD. Here the CDR3 DNA reads TGTGCCATCCGCGGCGTAGACTCTGGAAACACCATATATTTT. It is translated as CAIRGVDSGNTIYF.

J is TRBJ1-5 and V is TRBV10-3, with D maybe TRBD1 (5 bases). Germline V gene data show CDR1 as ENHRY and CDR2 as SYGVKD. V was shortened by 0 bases and J by 2 bases, with 11 bases between the two germline ends. The CDR3 is 16 amino acids. The CDR3 sequence is CAISESRGGGNQPQHF. The CDR3 DNA sequence: TGTGCCATCAGTGAGTCGAGGGGCGGGGGCAATCAGCCCCAGCATTTT.

This clone was recorded a few times. This sequence joins TRBV18 and TRBJ2-6, with D possibly TRBD1 on 6 matching bases. In germline, CDR1 is KGHSH, CDR2 LQKENI. V dropped 3 bases and J dropped 3 bases, with 15 bases sitting between them. This CDR3 spans 17 amino acids. The CDR3 loop reads CASSPMGALRGANVLTF. DNA of the CDR3: TGTGCCAGCTCACCGATGGGGGCCCTTCGTGGGGCCAACGTCCTGACTTTC.